The 6 T cell receptor beta chains listed next were all sequenced from one sample in a study of shared clonotypes between healthy human individuals. Sequencing was performed with immunoSEQ multiplex PCR; in TCRdb, only in-frame clones are kept and a portion is missing. The top ten clones hold about 0.42% of a sample with approximately 1,500,000 clones, 95% to 99% of them seen once. Sequencing was done on a sample of naive CD4+ T cells sorted from blood. The subset here: CD45RA+ positively selected. The receptors were gathered from a man in his thirties or forties in good health.

V usage is TRBV28 and J usage is TRBJ2-3, with a tentative D call TRBD2 (6 bases). Deletions cut 4 bases from V and 0 bases from J, with 17 bases between. The germline CDR1 and CDR2 sequences are MDHEN and SYDVKM. The length of the CDR3 is 17 residues. The CDR3 region has the DNA TGTGCCAGCAGTTCGGGCGGGATTACCGCTAGCACAGATACGCAGTATTTT. Its protein is CASSSGGITASTDTQYF.

The gene calls are TRBV6-6 and TRBJ1-4; D call uncertain. The CDR3 runs to 16 residues. Germline V gene sequence: CDR1 MNHNY, CDR2 SVGAGI (reference sequence). V was cut by 0 bases and J by 2 bases, with 10 bases left in between. The CDR3 coding sequence is TGTGCCAGCAGTTACTCGGCCAAAATTACTAATGAAAAACTGTTTTTT. Protein product: CASSYSAKITNEKLFF.

The V call is TRBV2, the J call TRBJ2-7; 10 positions match TRBD2. The germline gives CDR1 SNHLY, CDR2 FYNNEI. The V segment lost 6 bases and the J segment 4 bases; nucleotides outside the gene matches: 3. The CDR3 is 13 residues long. CDR3 DNA sequence: TGTGCCAGCAGGGCTAGCGGGAGTTACGAGCAGTACTTC. Residues: CASRASGSYEQYF. The full variable domain, rest sourced from reference TRBV2 and TRBJ2-7, is EPEVTQTPSHQVTQMGQEVILRCVPISNHLYFYWYRQILGQKVEFLVSFYNNEISEKSEIFDDQFSVERPDGSNFTLKIRSTKLEDSAMYFCASRASGSYEQYFGPGTRLTVT.

This clone occurred once. The chain combines TRBV19 with TRBJ2-6; a weak D match, TRBD2 (5 bases). Germline V gene sequence: CDR1 LNHDA, CDR2 SQIVND (reference sequence). The V and J ends lost 5 bases and 12 bases respectively, with 11 bases between them. CDR3 size: 12 residues. The CDR3 sequence is CASSGERRVLTF. The CDR3 bases are TGTGCCAGTAGTGGGGAGCGGCGCGTCCTGACTTTC.

This clone showed up just once. The chain has TRBV4-3 and TRBJ2-7; possibly TRBD2 for D (5 bases). Trimming stripped 4 bases from V and 1 base from J, with 8 bases between. The CDR3 is made up of 13 amino acids. Germline CDR1 reads LGHNA; CDR2 reads YSLEER. CDR3 sequence (DNA): TGCGCCAGCAGCCGAGGGCAGTCCTACGAGCAGTACTTC. This encodes CASSRGQSYEQYF.

This rearrangement joins TRBV7-8 to TRBJ1-5; D uncertain. CDR1 and CDR2 (germline): SGHVS, FQNEAQ. V lost 2 bases, J lost 0 bases, and 5 bases lay in between. This CDR3 is built from 14 residues. In nucleotides, the CDR3 is TGTGCCAGCAGCTTAATGGGTAGCAATCAGCCCCAGCATTTT. Its protein is CASSLMGSNQPQHF.